Following are 20 T cell receptor beta chains from one sample sequenced in a study of vaccination effects on CD4 cells after COVID-19. Only in-frame clones appear in the TCRdb table, and some are missing; sequencing was by immunoSEQ multiplex PCR. The repertoire includes under 60,000 clones, about 77% of them detected once, and 5.5% sits in the top ten. These receptors' antigens are unknown. ViraFEST assay sequencing came after antigen-specific CD4+ T cells were expanded with viral peptide pools. The culture ran for about 10 days, and then CD4+ T cells were isolated. PCR confirmed that the person was infected with SARS-CoV-2 between March and December 2020. Sequenced here: CD4+ T cells from PBMCs cultured with HIV peptides, sampled before COVID-19 vaccination. Subset given: HIV-1 Nef peptide pool negative control/reference culture. These receptors all stem from a human donor who had a prior SARS-CoV-2 infection.

The genes are TRBV2 and TRBJ2-5; 11 bases align to TRBD2. CDR3 length: 15 amino acids. CDR1 is SNHLY, CDR2 FYNNEI, per germline. V was pared by 7 bases and J by 4 bases, with 8 bases of the junction left unmatched. The CDR3 region is CASTLVLAGGETQYF. The CDR3 region has the DNA TGTGCCAGCACTTTGGTGCTAGCGGGAGGAGAGACCCAGTACTTC.

This clone appeared a single time. One end of the junction is discordant with germline, which a read error may explain. The rearrangement links TRBV6-6 to TRBJ1-1; unclear D gene. Germline CDR1 reads MNHNY; CDR2 reads SVGAGI (reference sequence). This CDR3 contains 13 residues. The chain's CDR3 is CASIRGRNSEAFF. The CDR3, as DNA: TGTGCCAGCATCAGAGGACGGAACTCTGAAGCTTTCTTT.

The V gene is TRBV30, the J gene TRBJ1-1; 7 nucleotides line up with TRBD1. Trimming took 3 bases from V and 4 from J; bases not matched to a gene: 5. The length of the CDR3 is 13 residues. Germline CDR1 is GTSNPN and CDR2 is SVGIG (reference sequence). For the CDR3, the DNA is TGTGCCTGGAGCCGGGACAGATCCACTGAAGCTTTCTTT. Translation: CAWSRDRSTEAFF. The full variable domain, in which reference TRBV30 and TRBJ1-1 provide the parts outside the CDR3, is SQTIHQWPATLVQPVGSPLSLECTVEGTSNPNLYWYRQAAGRGLQLLFYSVGIGQISSEVPQNLSASRPQDRQFILSSKKLLLSDSGFYLCAWSRDRSTEAFFGQGTRLTVV.

This clone was seen a handful of times. The chain employs TRBV24-1 and TRBJ2-1; D perhaps matches TRBD2 (7 bases). This CDR3 comprises 16 residues. V gave up 1 base and J gave up 6 bases, with 15 bases separating them. Germline V gene data show CDR1 as KGHDR and CDR2 as SFDVKD. CDR3 amino acids: CATSDFGPGEGNEQFF. CDR3 nucleotides: TGTGCCACCAGTGATTTTGGGCCAGGGGAGGGCAATGAGCAGTTCTTC.

The chain carries TRBV6-5 and TRBJ2-7; TRBD2 matches 8 bases. The germline V gene encodes CDR1 MNHEY and CDR2 SVGAGI. The ends lost 6 bases at V and 1 base at J; junction bases unmatched: 5. The CDR3 spans 14 residues. CDR3: CASRSGGASYEQYF. The DNA of the CDR3 is TGTGCCAGCAGGAGCGGGGGCGCTTCCTACGAGCAGTACTTC.

The J gene is TRBJ1-2, the V gene TRBV6-5; 8 bases are a match to TRBD1. Trimming at V came to 0 bases and at J to 4 bases, leaving 4 bases not matched to a gene. Germline CDR1 MNHEY, CDR2 SVGAGI. There are 15 residues in the CDR3. The CDR3 region has the DNA TGTGCCAGCAGTTACTCGCCAGGGGGCTCCTATGGCTACACCTTC. Its protein product is CASSYSPGGSYGYTF.

This rearrangement joins TRBV6-1 to TRBJ2-1; D might be TRBD1 (6 bases). With 3 bases removed from V and 1 base from J, the gap between germline ends came to 7 bases. CDR1 and CDR2 from the germline V gene are MNHNS and SASEGT. The CDR3 length is 14 residues. Here the CDR3 DNA reads TGTGCCAGCAGTGATCAGGGGTCCTACAATGAGCAGTTCTTC. It specifies CASSDQGSYNEQFF.

Only a few counts were recorded for this clone. CDR3 region: CASSLTPSRPGGTEAFF. CDR3 sequence (DNA): TGTGCCAGCAGCTTAACGCCCAGCAGGCCCGGAGGCACTGAAGCTTTCTTT. The chain couples TRBV7-3 to TRBJ1-1; D remains ambiguous. The CDR3 is 17 amino acids. Between the trimmed V and J ends, which lost 0 bases and 4 bases, there was a span of 18 bases. The V gene's germline CDR1 is SGHTA and CDR2 FQGTGA.

The J gene is TRBJ2-4, the V gene TRBV13; perhaps TRBD1 as D (5 bases). Germline V CDR1 and CDR2: PRHDT, FYEKMQ (reference sequence). The CDR3 spans 15 residues. V lost 3 bases, J lost 0 bases, and 9 bases lay in between. This CDR3 reads CASSFQGEAKNIQYF. DNA for the CDR3: TGTGCCAGCAGCTTTCAGGGTGAAGCCAAAAACATTCAGTACTTC.

The rearrangement joins TRBV2 to TRBJ2-5; TRBD1 might be the D (6 bases). Per germline, CDR1 SNHLY and CDR2 FYNNEI. Between the trimmed V and J ends, which lost 8 bases and 5 bases, there was a span of 15 bases. This CDR3 region has 13 residues. Here the CDR3 reads CASGSQGFETQYF. Here the CDR3 DNA reads TGTGCCAGCGGTTCCCAGGGGTTCGAGACCCAGTACTTC. The entire variable domain, with the rest obtained from reference TRBV2 and TRBJ2-5, is as follows: EPEVTQTPSHQVTQMGQEVILRCVPISNHLYFYWYRQILGQKVEFLVSFYNNEISEKSEIFDDQFSVERPDGSNFTLKIRSTKLEDSAMYFCASGSQGFETQYFGPGTRLLVL.

This chain connects TRBV3-1 (or the pseudogene TRBV3-2) to TRBJ2-1, with 10 bases lining up with TRBD1. The CDR3 sequence is 11 residues long. Looked up from germline, CDR1 is LGHDT and CDR2 is YNNKEL (reference sequence). V shed 5 bases, J shed 16 bases, and the junction held 5 bases outside the gene matches. CDR3: CASSAGTGVFF. DNA for the CDR3: TGTGCCAGCAGCGCGGGGACAGGGGTCTTCTTC.

J is TRBJ2-3 and V is TRBV5-4; weak D call: TRBD2 (5 bases). The length of the CDR3 is 13 residues. Per germline, CDR1 SGHNT and CDR2 YYREEE (reference sequence). V shed 4 bases and J shed 1 base, with 7 bases lying between them. The CDR3 region has the DNA TGTGCCAGCAGCCAAGCGGGCACAGATACGCAGTATTTT. It translates to CASSQAGTDTQYF.

This clone was recorded a few times. The V gene is TRBV15, the J gene TRBJ1-5, with a tentative D call TRBD1 (5 bases). The CDR3 extends over 15 amino acids. V was shortened by 0 bases and J by 1 base, with 7 bases between the two germline ends. Germline assignment: CDR1 LNHNV and CDR2 YYDKDF (reference sequence). DNA for the CDR3: TGTGCCACCAGCAGAGATCGGGGGAGCAATCAGCCCCAGCATTTT. Residues: CATSRDRGSNQPQHF.

This rearrangement joins TRBV7-2 to TRBJ2-1; possible D gene TRBD1, 7 bases. V shed 6 bases and J shed 6 bases, with 18 bases lying between them. CDR3 size: 15 residues. Per germline, CDR1 SGHTA and CDR2 FQGNSA. In nucleotides, the CDR3 is TGTGCCAGCAGACACACCGGGGGACAGATCAATGAGCAGTTCTTC. Amino acid sequence: CASRHTGGQINEQFF. The whole variable domain, remainder taken from reference TRBV7-2 and TRBJ2-1, is GAGVSQSPSNKVTEKGKDVELRCDPISGHTALYWYRQSLGQGLEFLIYFQGNSAPDKSGLPSDRFSAERTGGSVSTLTIQRTQQEDSAVYLCASRHTGGQINEQFFGPGTRLTVL.

The gene calls are TRBV7-3 and TRBJ2-6; 8 positions agree with TRBD1. The J segment lost 3 bases and the V segment lost 5 bases, leaving 12 bases of the junction unmatched. There are 18 residues in the CDR3. CDR1 is SGHTA and CDR2 is FQGTGA in the germline V gene. The CDR3 reads CASSLNTGGNFGANVLTF. The CDR3, as DNA: TGTGCCAGCAGCCTAAACACAGGGGGGAACTTTGGGGCCAACGTCCTGACTTTC.

The rearrangement uses TRBV13 and TRBJ2-7, with a tentative D call TRBD2 (6 bases). The CDR3 has 16 amino acids. CDR1 is PRHDT and CDR2 is FYEKMQ in the germline V gene (reference sequence). The V end lost 1 base, the J end lost 1 base, and 14 bases lay between the germline ends. The CDR3 DNA reads as TGTGCCAGCAGCTTAGTATCAGTTGGGGGGTCCTACGAGCAGTACTTC. Its translation: CASSLVSVGGSYEQYF.

CDR3 nucleotide sequence: TGTGCCAGCAGCTTAGGGCGGGAGGGTACACTAACCCAGACCTACGAGCAGTACTTC. It translates to CASSLGREGTLTQTYEQYF. The rearrangement links TRBV13 to TRBJ2-7, with 9 bases fitting TRBD2. CDR3 length equals 19 residues. V was clipped by 0 bases and J by 2 bases; unmatched bases: 14. Germline V gives CDR1 PRHDT, CDR2 FYEKMQ (reference sequence).

J is TRBJ2-7 and V is TRBV2; D is possibly TRBD2 (5 bases). CDR1 SNHLY and CDR2 FYNNEI come from the germline V gene. V dropped 6 bases and J dropped 1 base, with 13 bases sitting between them. CDR3 size: 14 residues. The CDR3 spells CASRDIAGSYEQYF. The CDR3 nucleotides are TGTGCCAGCAGGGATATTGCGGGTTCCTACGAGCAGTACTTC.

This clone was recorded a few times. The chain links TRBV5-1 to TRBJ1-6; no reliable D call. The germline gives CDR1 SGHRS, CDR2 YFSETQ. The CDR3 length is 14 residues. V lost 4 bases to trimming and J lost 7 bases, with 12 bases between them. CDR3 sequence reads: CASSPRTANSPLHF. For the CDR3, the DNA is TGCGCCAGCAGCCCCAGGACGGCCAATTCACCCCTCCACTTT.

The V call is TRBV3-1 (or the pseudogene TRBV3-2), the J call TRBJ1-2, with TRBD1 as a possible D gene (6 bases). The CDR3 is made up of 15 amino acids. V was pared by 3 bases and J by 8 bases, with 19 bases between. Germline lookup yields CDR1 LGHDT and CDR2 YNNKEL (reference sequence). The CDR3 spells CASSHRSQGLGGYTF. The CDR3 DNA is TGTGCCAGCAGCCATAGAAGTCAGGGGTTGGGCGGCTACACCTTC.